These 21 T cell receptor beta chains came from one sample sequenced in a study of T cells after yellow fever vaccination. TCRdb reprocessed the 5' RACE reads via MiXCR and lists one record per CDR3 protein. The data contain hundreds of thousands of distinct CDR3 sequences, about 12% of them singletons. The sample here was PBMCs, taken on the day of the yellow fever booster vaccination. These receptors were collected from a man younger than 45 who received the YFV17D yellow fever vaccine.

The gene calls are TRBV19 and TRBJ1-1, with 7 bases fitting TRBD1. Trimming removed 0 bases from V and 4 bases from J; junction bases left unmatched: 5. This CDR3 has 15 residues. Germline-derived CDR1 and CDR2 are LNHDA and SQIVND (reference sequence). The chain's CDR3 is CASSIDPTGATEAFF. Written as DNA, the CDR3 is TGTGCCAGTAGTATAGATCCAACAGGGGCCACTGAAGCTTTCTTT. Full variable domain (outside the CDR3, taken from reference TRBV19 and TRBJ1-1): DGGITQSPKYLFRKEGQNVTLSCEQNLNHDAMYWYRQDPGQGLRLIYYSQIVNDFQKGDIAEGYSVSREKKESFPLTVTSAQKNPTAFYLCASSIDPTGATEAFFGQGTRLTVV.

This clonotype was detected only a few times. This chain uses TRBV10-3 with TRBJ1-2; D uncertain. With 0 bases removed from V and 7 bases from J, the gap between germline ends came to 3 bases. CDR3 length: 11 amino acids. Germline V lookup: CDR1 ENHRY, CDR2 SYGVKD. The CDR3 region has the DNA TGTGCCATCAGTGAGTCTCTTGGCTACACCTTC. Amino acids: CAISESLGYTF.

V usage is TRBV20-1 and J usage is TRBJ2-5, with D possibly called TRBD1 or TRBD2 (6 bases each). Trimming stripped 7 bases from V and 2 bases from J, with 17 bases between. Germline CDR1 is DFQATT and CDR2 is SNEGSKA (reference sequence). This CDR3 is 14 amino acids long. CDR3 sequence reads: CSVRGVAGQETQYF. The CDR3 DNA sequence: TGCAGTGTCAGGGGTGTGGCGGGGCAAGAGACCCAGTACTTC.

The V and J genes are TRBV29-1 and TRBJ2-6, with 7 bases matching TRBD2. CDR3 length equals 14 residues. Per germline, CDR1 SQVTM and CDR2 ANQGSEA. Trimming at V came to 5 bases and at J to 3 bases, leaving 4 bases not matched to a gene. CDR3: CSVKRGNGANVLTF. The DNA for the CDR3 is TGCAGCGTTAAGCGGGGTAATGGGGCCAACGTCCTGACTTTC. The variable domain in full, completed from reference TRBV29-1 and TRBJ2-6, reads SAVISQKPSRDICQRGTSLTIQCQVDSQVTMMFWYRQQPGQSLTLIATANQGSEATYESGFVIDKFPISRPNLTFSTLTVSNMSPEDSSIYLCSVKRGNGANVLTFGAGSRLTVL.

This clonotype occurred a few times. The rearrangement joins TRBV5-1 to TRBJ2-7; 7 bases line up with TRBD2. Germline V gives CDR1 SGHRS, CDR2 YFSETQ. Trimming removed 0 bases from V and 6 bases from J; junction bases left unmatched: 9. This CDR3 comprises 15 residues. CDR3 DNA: TGCGCCAGCAGCTTGGCCTTGGCGGGAGAGGTCGAGCAGTACTTC. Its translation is CASSLALAGEVEQYF.

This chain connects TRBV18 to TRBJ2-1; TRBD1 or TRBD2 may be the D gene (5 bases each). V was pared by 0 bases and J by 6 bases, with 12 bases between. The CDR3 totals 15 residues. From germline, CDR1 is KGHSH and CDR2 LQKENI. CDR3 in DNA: TGTGCCAGCTCACCACCGGGACCTCGGGGCAATGAGCAGTTCTTC. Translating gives CASSPPGPRGNEQFF.

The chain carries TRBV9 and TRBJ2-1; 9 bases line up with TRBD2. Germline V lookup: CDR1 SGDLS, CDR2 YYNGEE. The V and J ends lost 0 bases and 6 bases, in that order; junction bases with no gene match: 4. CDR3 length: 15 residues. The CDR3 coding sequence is TGTGCCAGCAGCGTAGTGGTTAGCGGGAGCAATGAGCAGTTCTTC. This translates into CASSVVVSGSNEQFF. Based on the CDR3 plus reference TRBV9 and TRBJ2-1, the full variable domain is DSGVTQTPKHLITATGQRVTLRCSPRSGDLSVYWYQQSLDQGLQFLIQYYNGEERAKGNILERFSAQQFPDLHSELNLSSLELGDSALYFCASSVVVSGSNEQFFGPGTRLTVL.

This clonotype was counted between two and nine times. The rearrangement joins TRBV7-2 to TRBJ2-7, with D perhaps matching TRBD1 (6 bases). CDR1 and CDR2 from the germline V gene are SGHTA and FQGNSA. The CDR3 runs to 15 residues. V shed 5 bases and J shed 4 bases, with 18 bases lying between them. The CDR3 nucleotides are TGTGCCAGCAGCCGATTTGGGACACAGCCTTACGAGCAGTACTTC. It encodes CASSRFGTQPYEQYF. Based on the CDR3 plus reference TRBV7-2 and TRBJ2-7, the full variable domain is GAGVSQSPSNKVTEKGKDVELRCDPISGHTALYWYRQSLGQGLEFLIYFQGNSAPDKSGLPSDRFSAERTGGSVSTLTIQRTQQEDSAVYLCASSRFGTQPYEQYFGPGTRLTVT.

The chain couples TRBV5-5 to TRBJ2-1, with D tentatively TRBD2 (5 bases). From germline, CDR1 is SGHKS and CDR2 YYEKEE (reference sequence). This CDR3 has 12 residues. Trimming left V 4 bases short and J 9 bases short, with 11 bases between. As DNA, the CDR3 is TGTGCCAGCAGCGCCTTACTAGTTGAGCAGTTCTTC. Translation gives CASSALLVEQFF.

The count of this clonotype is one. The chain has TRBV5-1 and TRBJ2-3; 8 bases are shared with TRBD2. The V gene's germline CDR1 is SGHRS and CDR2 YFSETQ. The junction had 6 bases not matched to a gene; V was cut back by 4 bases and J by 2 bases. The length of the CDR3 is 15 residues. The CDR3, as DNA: TGCGCCAGCAGCAATCTAGCGGGTCTCACAGATACGCAGTATTTT. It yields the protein CASSNLAGLTDTQYF. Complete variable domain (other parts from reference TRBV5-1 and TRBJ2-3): KAGVTQTPRYLIKTRGQQVTLSCSPISGHRSVSWYQQTPGQGLQFLFEYFSETQRNKGNFPGRFSGRQFSNSRSEMNVSTLELGDSALYLCASSNLAGLTDTQYFGPGTRLTVL.

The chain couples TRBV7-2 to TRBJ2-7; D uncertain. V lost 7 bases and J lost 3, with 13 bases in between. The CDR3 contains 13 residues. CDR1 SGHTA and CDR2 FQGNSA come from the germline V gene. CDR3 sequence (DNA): TGTGCCAGCATCTATCATTACGACTACGAGCAGTACTTC. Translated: CASIYHYDYEQYF.

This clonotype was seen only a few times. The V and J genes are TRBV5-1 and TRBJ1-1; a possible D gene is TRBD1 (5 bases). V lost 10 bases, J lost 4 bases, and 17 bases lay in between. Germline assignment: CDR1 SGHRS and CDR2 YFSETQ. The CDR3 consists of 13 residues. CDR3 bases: TGCGCCGCCCGAGTGCAGGGAAGCACTGAAGCTTTCTTT. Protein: CAARVQGSTEAFF.

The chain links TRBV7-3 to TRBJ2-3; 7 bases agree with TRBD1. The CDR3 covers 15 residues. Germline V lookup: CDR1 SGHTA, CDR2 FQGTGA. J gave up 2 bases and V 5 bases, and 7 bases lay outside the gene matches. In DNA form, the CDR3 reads TGTGCCAGCAGCCCACTCGGACAGGTCACAGATACGCAGTATTTT. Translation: CASSPLGQVTDTQYF.

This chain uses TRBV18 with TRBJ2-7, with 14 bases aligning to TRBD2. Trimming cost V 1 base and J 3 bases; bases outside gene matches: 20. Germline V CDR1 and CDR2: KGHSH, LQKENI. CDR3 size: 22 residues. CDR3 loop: CASSPRYQTGTSGSRGNYEQYF. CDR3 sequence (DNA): TGTGCCAGCTCACCACGGTATCAGACCGGGACTAGCGGGAGCAGAGGGAACTACGAGCAGTACTTC.

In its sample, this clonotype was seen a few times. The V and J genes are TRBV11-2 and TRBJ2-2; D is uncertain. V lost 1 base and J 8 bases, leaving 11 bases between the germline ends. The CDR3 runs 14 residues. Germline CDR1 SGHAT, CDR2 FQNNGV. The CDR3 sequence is CASSLAGFWGELFF. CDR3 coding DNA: TGTGCCAGCAGCTTAGCTGGCTTTTGGGGGGAGCTGTTTTTT.

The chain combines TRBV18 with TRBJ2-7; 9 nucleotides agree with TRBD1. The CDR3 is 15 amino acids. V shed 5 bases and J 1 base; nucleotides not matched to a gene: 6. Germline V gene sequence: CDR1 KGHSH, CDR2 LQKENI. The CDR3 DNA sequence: TGTGCCAGCTCATCAGGGACAGGGATATCCTACGAGCAGTACTTC. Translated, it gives CASSSGTGISYEQYF.

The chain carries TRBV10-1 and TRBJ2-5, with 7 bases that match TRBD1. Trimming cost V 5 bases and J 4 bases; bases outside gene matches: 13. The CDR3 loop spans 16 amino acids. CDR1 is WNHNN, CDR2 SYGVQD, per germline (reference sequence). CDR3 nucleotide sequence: TGCGCCAGCAGTCCTACAGGGGCCCGCCAGGGAGAGACCCAGTACTTC. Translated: CASSPTGARQGETQYF.

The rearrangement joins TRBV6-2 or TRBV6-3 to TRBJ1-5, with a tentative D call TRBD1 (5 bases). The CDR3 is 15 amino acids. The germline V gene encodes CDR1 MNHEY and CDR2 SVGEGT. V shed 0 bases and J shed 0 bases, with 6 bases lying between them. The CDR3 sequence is CASSYSTDSNQPQHF. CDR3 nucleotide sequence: TGTGCCAGCAGTTACTCGACAGATAGCAATCAGCCCCAGCATTTT.

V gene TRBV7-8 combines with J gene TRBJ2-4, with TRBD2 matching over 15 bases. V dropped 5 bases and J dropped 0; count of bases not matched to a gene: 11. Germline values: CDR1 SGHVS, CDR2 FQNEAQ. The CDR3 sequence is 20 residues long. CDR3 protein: CASSRPGLAGGERAKNIQYF. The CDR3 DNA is TGTGCCAGCAGCCGACCGGGACTAGCGGGAGGAGAGAGAGCCAAAAACATTCAGTACTTC.

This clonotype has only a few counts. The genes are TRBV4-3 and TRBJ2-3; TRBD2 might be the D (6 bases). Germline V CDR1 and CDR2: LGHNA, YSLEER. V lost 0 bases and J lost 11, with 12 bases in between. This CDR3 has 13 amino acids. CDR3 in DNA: TGCGCCAGCAGCCAAGATTTTTCTAGCGAGCAGTATTTT. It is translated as CASSQDFSSEQYF.

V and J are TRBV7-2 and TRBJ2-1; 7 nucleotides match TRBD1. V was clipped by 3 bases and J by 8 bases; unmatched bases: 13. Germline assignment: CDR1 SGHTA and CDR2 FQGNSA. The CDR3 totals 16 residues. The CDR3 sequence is CASSFNWGTANDEQFF. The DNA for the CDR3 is TGTGCCAGCAGCTTTAACTGGGGGACAGCGAACGATGAGCAGTTCTTC.